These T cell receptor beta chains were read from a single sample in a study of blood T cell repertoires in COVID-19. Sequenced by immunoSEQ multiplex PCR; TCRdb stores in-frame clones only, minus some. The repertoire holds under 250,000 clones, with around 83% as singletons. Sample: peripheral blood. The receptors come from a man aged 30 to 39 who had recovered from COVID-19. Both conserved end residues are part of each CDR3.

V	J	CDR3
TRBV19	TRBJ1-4	CASFPRYLTQAFEKLFF
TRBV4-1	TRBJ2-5	CASSQEGRGETQYF
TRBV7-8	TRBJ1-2	CASSLRVGASTRGYTF
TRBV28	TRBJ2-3	CASSSSGGTDTQYF
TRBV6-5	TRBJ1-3	CASSPGGTGNTIYF
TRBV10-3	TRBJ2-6	CAISVQEPGANVLTF
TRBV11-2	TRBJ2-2	CASSPHRAGELFF
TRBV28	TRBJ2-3	CASSLSGTSADTQYF
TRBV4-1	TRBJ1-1	CASSQVRGGAEAFF
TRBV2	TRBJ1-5	CASSEQGADQPQHF
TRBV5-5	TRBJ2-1	CASTPAGSGGNEQFF
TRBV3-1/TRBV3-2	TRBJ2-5	CASSQGVASEETQYF
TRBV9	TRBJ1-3	CASSVAVGASGNTIYF
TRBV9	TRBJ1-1	CASSLGGGTEAFF
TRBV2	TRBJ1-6	CASSEGRGRSPLHF
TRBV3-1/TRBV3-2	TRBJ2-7	CASSQDSASFGGAVGEQYF
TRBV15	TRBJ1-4	CATSRDQGSGDEKLFF
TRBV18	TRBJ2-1	CASSPGGQGAYEQFF
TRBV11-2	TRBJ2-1	CASSPQTSGGEQFF
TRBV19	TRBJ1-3	CASSLPGTLGNTIYF
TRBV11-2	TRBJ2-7	CASSLGYYLTYEQYF
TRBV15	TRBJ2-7	CATSRDLGLSSGGEQYF
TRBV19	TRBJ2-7	CASSIGTAYEQYF
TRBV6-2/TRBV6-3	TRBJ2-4	CASSQRRDGDIQYF
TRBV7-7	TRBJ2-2	CASSGGQGGTGELFF
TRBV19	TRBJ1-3	CASWNQGSGNTIYF
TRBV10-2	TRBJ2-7	CASSRDNYEQYF
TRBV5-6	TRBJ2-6	CASSAISSGANVLTF
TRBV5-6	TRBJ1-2	CASSFGGPYGYTF
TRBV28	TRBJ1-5	CASTQTGGLNQPQHF
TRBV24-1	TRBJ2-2	CATGDRGKTGELFF
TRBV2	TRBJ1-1	CAITPGQGVSAFF
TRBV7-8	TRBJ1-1	CASSFRTGMNTEAFF
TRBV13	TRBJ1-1	CASRLGQGLTEAFF
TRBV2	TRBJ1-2	CASSDLVTSGGYTF
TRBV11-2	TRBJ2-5	CASSLHGRGPQETQYF
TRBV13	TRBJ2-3	CASSADGGPDTQYF
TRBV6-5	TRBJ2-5	CASSYEAGDGETQYF
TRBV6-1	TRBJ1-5	CASSEHRGDQPQHF
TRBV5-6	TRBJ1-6	CASSRDSEYSPLHF
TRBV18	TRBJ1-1	CASSPPAQGGRRTEAFF
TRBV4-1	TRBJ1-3	CASSQDPDRDGNTIYF
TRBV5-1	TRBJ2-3	CASSRDREADTQYF
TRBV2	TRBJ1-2	CATERTGVYGYTF
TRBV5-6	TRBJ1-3	CASSSTRGRQRRNTIYF
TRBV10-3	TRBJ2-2	CASYDPRGNTGELFF
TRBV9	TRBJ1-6	CASSPQEDSPLHF
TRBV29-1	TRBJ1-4	CSVGDSRATNEKLFF
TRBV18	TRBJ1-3	CASSLSQGTNSGNTIYF
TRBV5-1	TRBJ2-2	CASSDRTGTGELFF
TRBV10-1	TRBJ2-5	CASSEAAGGLETQYF
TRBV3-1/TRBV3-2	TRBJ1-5	CASSQDLNQPQHF
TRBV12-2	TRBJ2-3	CASRLTGTSPKTLRILAFSDTQYF
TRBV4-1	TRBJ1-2	CASSTNTGGAYGYTF
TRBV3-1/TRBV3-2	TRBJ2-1	CASSQEPAGGFDEQFF